The source of this TCR beta chain is a study of shared clonotypes between healthy human individuals. Per the germline V gene, CDR1 is SNHLY and CDR2 is FYNNEI. The length of the CDR3 is 14 residues. V trimming: 6 bases; J trimming: 5 bases; junction bases outside the gene matches: 6. The CD4+ fraction was divided into a CD45RA+ naive subset and a CD45RA-negative memory subset. Assay used: immunoSEQ multiplex PCR; TCRdb lists only in-frame clones, some missing. The table shows about 2.5 million clones, with about 90% occurring only once. The TCR was taken from a man aged 18 to 30 in good health. Some clones in this sample may be carry-over from other donors' samples. The source material was naive CD4+ T cells from PBMCs. Subset reported: CD45RA+ positively selected. This chain joins TRBV2 and TRBJ2-5; 10 nucleotides line up with TRBD2. The chain's CDR3 is CASSLAGAEETQYF. The CDR3 DNA reads TGTGCCAGCAGCCTAGCGGGAGCTGAGGAGACCCAGTACTTC.